The 15 T cell receptor beta chains listed next were all sequenced from one sample in a study of T cells in Graves' hyperthyroidism and ophthalmopathy. Amplification of TCR beta CDR3 regions was performed using RNA transcripts as template. The HTBI primer set drove a first-round RT-PCR of the TCR CDR3. MiXCR was run by TCRdb on the multiplex PCR reads, yielding one entry per CDR3 protein. The data contain about 300,000 distinct CDR3 sequences, less than 20% of them seen just once; the ten biggest clones take up about two fifths. Source material: blood. These receptors originate from a man aged 50 to 59 with Graves' ophthalmopathy.

This clonotype was observed a handful of times. The chain carries TRBV30 and TRBJ1-2, with a weak D call TRBD1 (6 bases). Germline V gives CDR1 GTSNPN, CDR2 SVGIG (reference sequence). V lost 0 bases, J lost 3 bases, and 17 bases lay in between. CDR3 length: 16 residues. The CDR3 protein is CAWSVAGAASDYGYTF. The CDR3 DNA reads as TGTGCCTGGAGTGTCGCAGGGGCCGCTTCGGACTATGGCTACACCTTC. Full variable domain (missing parts from reference TRBV30 and TRBJ1-2): SQTIHQWPATLVQPVGSPLSLECTVEGTSNPNLYWYRQAAGRGLQLLFYSVGIGQISSEVPQNLSASRPQDRQFILSSKKLLLSDSGFYLCAWSVAGAASDYGYTFGSGTRLTVV.

This clonotype was observed a few times. The chain carries TRBV5-5 and TRBJ2-1, with TRBD2 identical over 8 bases. Trimming removed 3 bases from V and 3 bases from J; junction bases left unmatched: 5. The CDR3 is 15 amino acids. Germline V lookup: CDR1 SGHKS, CDR2 YYEKEE (reference sequence). In nucleotides, the CDR3 is TGTGCCAGCAGCTCCGGGACTAGGGACTACAATGAGCAGTTCTTC. Translated, it gives CASSSGTRDYNEQFF. The whole variable domain, remainder taken from reference TRBV5-5 and TRBJ2-1, is DAGVTQSPTHLIKTRGQQVTLRCSPISGHKSVSWYQQVLGQGPQFIFQYYEKEERGRGNFPDRFSARQFPNYSSELNVNALLLGDSALYLCASSSGTRDYNEQFFGPGTRLTVL.

V usage is TRBV12-3 or TRBV12-4 and J usage is TRBJ1-4, with TRBD1 matching over 7 bases. The length of the CDR3 is 15 residues. J gave up 4 bases and V 2 bases, and 4 bases lay outside the gene matches. The chain's CDR3 is CASSLSGTVNEKLFF. CDR3 DNA sequence: TGTGCCAGCAGTTTATCCGGGACAGTTAATGAAAAACTGTTTTTT.

This clonotype was picked up many times. This chain uses TRBV7-2 with TRBJ1-1; 7 positions match TRBD1. V shed 7 bases, J shed 0 bases, and the junction held 8 bases outside the gene matches. This CDR3 region has 15 residues. CDR1 and CDR2 (germline): SGHTA, FQGNSA. The CDR3 sequence is CASNLGGRMNTEAFF. The CDR3 nucleotides are TGTGCCAGCAACCTAGGGGGCAGGATGAACACTGAAGCTTTCTTT.

This rearrangement joins TRBV3-1 to TRBJ1-3; 7 nucleotides align to TRBD1. Looked up from germline, CDR1 is LGHDT and CDR2 is YNNKEL (reference sequence). The CDR3 sequence is 13 residues long. V was pared by 7 bases and J by 2 bases, with 2 bases of the junction left unmatched. In nucleotides, the CDR3 is TGTGCCAGCAAACAGGGGACTGGAAACACCATATATTTT. Translated: CASKQGTGNTIYF.

In regard to this clonotype: This may stem from a read error, because a much larger clone lies one nucleotide away. This rearrangement joins TRBV7-2 to TRBJ1-4, with TRBD1 matching over 9 bases. In germline, CDR1 is SGHTA, CDR2 FQGNSA. This CDR3 region has 15 residues. J gave up 7 bases and V 4 bases, and 7 bases lay outside the gene matches. The CDR3 DNA sequence: TGTACCAGCAGCTACGAGACAGGGGGGGGTGAAAAACTGTTTTTT. Its translation is CTSSYETGGGEKLFF.

This clonotype has ten or more counts. The rearrangement joins TRBV28 to TRBJ2-3; 7 bases fit TRBD2. Germline lookup yields CDR1 MDHEN and CDR2 SYDVKM. The CDR3 covers 17 residues. Trimming cost V 7 bases and J 4 bases; bases outside gene matches: 17. The CDR3 region has the DNA TGTGCCAGCACCCCCCTTGGCGGGAGAGGCGGCTCAGATACGCAGTATTTT. The encoded protein is CASTPLGGRGGSDTQYF.

This clonotype was seen many times. J is TRBJ1-1 and V is TRBV3-1, with 7 bases aligning to TRBD1. This CDR3 has 15 amino acids. The V and J ends lost 4 bases and 6 bases, in that order; junction bases with no gene match: 11. The germline gives CDR1 LGHDT, CDR2 YNNKEL (reference sequence). The CDR3 nucleotides read TGTGCCAGCAGCCCTACCGGGACAGTCGATCCTGAAGCTTTCTTT. Protein: CASSPTGTVDPEAFF.

This sequence joins TRBV19 and TRBJ2-1; 8 nucleotides align to TRBD2. CDR3 length equals 14 residues. With V trimmed by 10 bases and J by 8 bases, 13 bases remained unmatched. CDR1 is LNHDA and CDR2 is SQIVND in the germline V gene (reference sequence). The CDR3 sequence: CATSKRGTSHEQFF. CDR3 DNA: TGTGCCACCTCAAAAAGGGGGACTAGTCATGAGCAGTTCTTC.

V and J are TRBV7-2 and TRBJ2-7; TRBD1 might be the D (6 bases). CDR1 SGHTA and CDR2 FQGNSA come from the germline V gene. This CDR3 spans 13 amino acids. V was clipped by 5 bases and J by 3 bases, with 11 bases between them. CDR3 protein: CASSQDSLYEQYF. The CDR3 DNA follows: TGTGCCAGCAGCCAGGACAGCCTCTACGAGCAGTACTTC.

The V gene is TRBV19, the J gene TRBJ2-3; TRBD1 is a possible D gene (6 bases). The V end lost 3 bases, the J end lost 2 bases, and 18 bases lay between the germline ends. From germline, CDR1 is LNHDA and CDR2 SQIVND (reference sequence). The CDR3 totals 17 residues. The CDR3 nucleotides are TGTGCCAGTAGTATTACTTCAAGGGGGTATTCCACAGATACGCAGTATTTT. It yields the protein CASSITSRGYSTDTQYF.

About this clonotype: Possible read error: a much larger clone is one base away. The V call is TRBV28, the J call TRBJ1-1, with D uncertain. V lost 2 bases and J lost 4, with 11 bases in between. CDR1 is MDHEN and CDR2 is SYDVKM in the germline V gene. There are 14 residues in the CDR3. As DNA, the CDR3 is TGTGCCAGCAGTTTAGTTACTAAGAGCACTGAAGCTTTCTTT. This codes for CASSLVTKSTEAFF.

This clonotype was counted many times. This chain joins TRBV2 and TRBJ1-2, with no clear D. Germline V gene lookup returns CDR1 SNHLY and CDR2 FYNNEI. The V end lost 1 base, the J end lost 5 bases, and 8 bases lay between the germline ends. The CDR3 has 13 amino acids. The chain's CDR3 is CASSEDTGYGYTF. The CDR3 DNA is TGTGCCAGCAGTGAAGATACGGGGTATGGCTACACCTTC.

V is TRBV19 and J is TRBJ1-2; TRBD1 is a possible D gene (6 bases). Between the trimmed V and J ends, which lost 4 bases and 4 bases, there was a span of 16 bases. From germline, CDR1 is LNHDA and CDR2 SQIVND (reference sequence). This CDR3 is built from 15 residues. CDR3 sequence: CASSTTGSLLYGYTF. The CDR3 DNA sequence: TGTGCCAGTAGTACAACAGGGTCGTTGCTCTATGGCTACACCTTC.

This clonotype occurred many times. The V gene is TRBV20-1, the J gene TRBJ1-2; no clear D. V lost 0 bases and J 3 bases, leaving 14 bases between the germline ends. The CDR3 runs to 15 residues. Germline CDR1 DFQATT, CDR2 SNEGSKA (reference sequence). The DNA for the CDR3 is TGCAGTGCTAGAGAGCCGGCAAGGCCCCACTATGGCTACACCTTC. Protein: CSAREPARPHYGYTF.